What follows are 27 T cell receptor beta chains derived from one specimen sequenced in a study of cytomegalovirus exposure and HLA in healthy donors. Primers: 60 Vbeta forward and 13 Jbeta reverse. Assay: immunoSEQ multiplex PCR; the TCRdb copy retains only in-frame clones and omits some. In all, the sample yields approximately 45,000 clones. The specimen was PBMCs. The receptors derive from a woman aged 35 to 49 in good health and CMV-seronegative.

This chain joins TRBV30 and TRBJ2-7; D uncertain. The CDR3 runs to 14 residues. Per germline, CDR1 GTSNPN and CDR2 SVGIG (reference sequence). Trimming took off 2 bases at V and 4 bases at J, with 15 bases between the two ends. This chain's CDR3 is CAWSFAGRFYEQYF. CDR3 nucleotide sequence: TGTGCCTGGAGTTTCGCAGGAAGGTTTTACGAGCAGTACTTC.

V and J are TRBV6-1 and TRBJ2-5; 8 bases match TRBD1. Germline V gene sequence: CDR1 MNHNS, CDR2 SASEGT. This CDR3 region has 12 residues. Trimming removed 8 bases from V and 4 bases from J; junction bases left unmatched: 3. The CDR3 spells CASGQGRETQYF. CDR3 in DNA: TGTGCCAGCGGACAGGGAAGAGAGACCCAGTACTTC.

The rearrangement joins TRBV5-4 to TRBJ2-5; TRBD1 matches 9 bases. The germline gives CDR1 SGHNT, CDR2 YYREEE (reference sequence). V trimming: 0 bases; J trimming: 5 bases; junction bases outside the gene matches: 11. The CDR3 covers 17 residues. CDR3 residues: CASSLDQIGTGRETQYF. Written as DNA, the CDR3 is TGTGCCAGCAGCTTGGATCAGATCGGGACAGGGCGGGAGACCCAGTACTTC.

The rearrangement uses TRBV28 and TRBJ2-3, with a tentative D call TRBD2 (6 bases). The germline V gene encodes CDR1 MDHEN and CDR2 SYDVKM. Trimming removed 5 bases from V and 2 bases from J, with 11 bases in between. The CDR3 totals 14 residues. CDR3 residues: CASSPGDLTDTQYF. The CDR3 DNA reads TGTGCCAGCAGTCCGGGGGACCTCACAGATACGCAGTATTTT.

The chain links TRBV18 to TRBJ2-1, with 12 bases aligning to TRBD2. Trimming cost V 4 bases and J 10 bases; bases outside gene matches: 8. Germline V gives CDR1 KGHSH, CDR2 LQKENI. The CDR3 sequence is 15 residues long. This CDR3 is CASSRGLAGLAEQFF. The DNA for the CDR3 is TGTGCCAGCTCACGGGGACTAGCGGGCTTAGCGGAGCAGTTCTTC. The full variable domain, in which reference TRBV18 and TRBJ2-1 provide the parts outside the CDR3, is NAGVMQNPRHLVRRRGQEARLRCSPMKGHSHVYWYRQLPEEGLKFMVYLQKENIIDESGMPKERFSAEFPKEGPSILRIQQVVRGDSAAYFCASSRGLAGLAEQFFGPGTRLTVL.

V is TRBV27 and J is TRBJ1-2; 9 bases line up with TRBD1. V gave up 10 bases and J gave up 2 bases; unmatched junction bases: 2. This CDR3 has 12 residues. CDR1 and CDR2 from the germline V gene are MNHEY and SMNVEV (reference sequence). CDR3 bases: TGTGCCACCGGACAGGGGAACTATGGCTACACCTTC. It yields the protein CATGQGNYGYTF.

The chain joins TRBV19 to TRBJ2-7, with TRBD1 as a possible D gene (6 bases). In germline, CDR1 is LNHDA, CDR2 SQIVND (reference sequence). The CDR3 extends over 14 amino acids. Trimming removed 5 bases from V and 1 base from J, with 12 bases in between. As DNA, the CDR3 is TGTGCCAGTAGTTGGGGGACACGGTCCTACGAGCAGTACTTC. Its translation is CASSWGTRSYEQYF. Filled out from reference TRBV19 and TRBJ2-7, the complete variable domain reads DGGITQSPKYLFRKEGQNVTLSCEQNLNHDAMYWYRQDPGQGLRLIYYSQIVNDFQKGDIAEGYSVSREKKESFPLTVTSAQKNPTAFYLCASSWGTRSYEQYFGPGTRLTVT.

The DNA for the CDR3 is TGTGCCAGCAGCCAAGACGCAGGGCAGGGGGAAATCTACGAGCAGTACTTC. Protein sequence: CASSQDAGQGEIYEQYF. This chain connects TRBV4-2 to TRBJ2-7; 7 nucleotides align to TRBD1. The V segment lost 0 bases and the J segment 3 bases; nucleotides outside the gene matches: 11. Germline CDR1 and CDR2: LGHNA and YNFKEQ. The CDR3 runs to 17 residues.

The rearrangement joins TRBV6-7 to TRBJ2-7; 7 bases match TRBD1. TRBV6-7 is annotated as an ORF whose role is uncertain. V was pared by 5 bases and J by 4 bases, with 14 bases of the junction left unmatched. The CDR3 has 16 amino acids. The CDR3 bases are TGTGCCAGCAGTATCCTAGGGGACAGCGAAATTTACGAGCAGTACTTC. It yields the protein CASSILGDSEIYEQYF.

CDR3 sequence: CASSPTADTQYF. DNA of the CDR3: TGTGCCAGCTCACCCACGGCAGATACGCAGTATTTT. The genes are TRBV18 and TRBJ2-3; D unclear. The length of the CDR3 is 12 residues. The germline V gene has CDR1 KGHSH and CDR2 LQKENI. Trimming took 3 bases from V and 4 from J, leaving 5 bases between them.

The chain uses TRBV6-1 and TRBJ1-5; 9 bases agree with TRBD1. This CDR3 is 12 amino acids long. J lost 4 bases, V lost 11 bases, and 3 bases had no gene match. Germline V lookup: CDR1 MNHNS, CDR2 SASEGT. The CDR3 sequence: CAGGQGNQPQHF. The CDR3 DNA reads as TGTGCCGGAGGACAGGGGAATCAGCCCCAGCATTTT.

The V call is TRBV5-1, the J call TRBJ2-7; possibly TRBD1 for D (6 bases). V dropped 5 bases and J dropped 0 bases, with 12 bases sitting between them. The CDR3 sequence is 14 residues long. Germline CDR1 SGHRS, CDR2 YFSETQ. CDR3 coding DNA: TGCGCCAGCAGATCAGGGGCTACCTCCTACGAGCAGTACTTC. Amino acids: CASRSGATSYEQYF. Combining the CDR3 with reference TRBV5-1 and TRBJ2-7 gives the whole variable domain KAGVTQTPRYLIKTRGQQVTLSCSPISGHRSVSWYQQTPGQGLQFLFEYFSETQRNKGNFPGRFSGRQFSNSRSEMNVSTLELGDSALYLCASRSGATSYEQYFGPGTRLTVT.

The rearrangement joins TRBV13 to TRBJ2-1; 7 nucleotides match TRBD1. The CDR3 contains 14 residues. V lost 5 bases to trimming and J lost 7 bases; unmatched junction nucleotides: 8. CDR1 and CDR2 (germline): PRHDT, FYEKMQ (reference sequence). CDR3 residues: CASSLRQGDNEQFF. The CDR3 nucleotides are TGTGCCAGCAGCCTTCGACAGGGAGATAATGAGCAGTTCTTC.

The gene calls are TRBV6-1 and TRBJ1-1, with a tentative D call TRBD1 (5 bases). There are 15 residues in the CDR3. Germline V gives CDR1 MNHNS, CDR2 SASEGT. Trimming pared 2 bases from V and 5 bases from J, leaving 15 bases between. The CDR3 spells CASSEQGGWMTEAFF. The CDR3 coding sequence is TGTGCCAGCAGTGAACAGGGAGGGTGGATGACTGAAGCTTTCTTT.

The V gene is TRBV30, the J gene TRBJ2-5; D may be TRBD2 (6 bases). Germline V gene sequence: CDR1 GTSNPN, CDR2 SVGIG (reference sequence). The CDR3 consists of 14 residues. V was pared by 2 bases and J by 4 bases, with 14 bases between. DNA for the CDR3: TGTGCCTGGAGTTTGGGACTGGCTACAGAGACCCAGTACTTC. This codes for CAWSLGLATETQYF.

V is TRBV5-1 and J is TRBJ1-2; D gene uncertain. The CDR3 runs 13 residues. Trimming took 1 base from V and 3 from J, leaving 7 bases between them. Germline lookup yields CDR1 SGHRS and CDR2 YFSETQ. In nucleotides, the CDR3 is TGCGCCAGCAGCTTGACAGAGTACTATGGCTACACCTTC. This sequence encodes CASSLTEYYGYTF. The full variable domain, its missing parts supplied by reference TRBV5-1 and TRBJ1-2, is KAGVTQTPRYLIKTRGQQVTLSCSPISGHRSVSWYQQTPGQGLQFLFEYFSETQRNKGNFPGRFSGRQFSNSRSEMNVSTLELGDSALYLCASSLTEYYGYTFGSGTRLTVV.

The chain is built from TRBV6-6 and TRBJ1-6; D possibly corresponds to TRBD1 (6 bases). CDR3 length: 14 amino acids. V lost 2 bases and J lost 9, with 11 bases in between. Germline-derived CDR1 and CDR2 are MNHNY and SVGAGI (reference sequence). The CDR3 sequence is CASSYNRDASPLHF. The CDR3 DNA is TGTGCCAGCAGTTACAACAGGGATGCTTCACCCCTCCACTTT.

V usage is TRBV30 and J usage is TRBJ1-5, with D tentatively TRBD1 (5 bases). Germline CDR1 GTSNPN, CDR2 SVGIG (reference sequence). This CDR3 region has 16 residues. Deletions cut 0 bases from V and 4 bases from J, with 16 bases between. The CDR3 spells CAWSVGNQAGNQPQHF. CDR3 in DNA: TGTGCCTGGAGTGTAGGGAATCAGGCAGGGAATCAGCCCCAGCATTTT. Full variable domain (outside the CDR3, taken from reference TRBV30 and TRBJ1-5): SQTIHQWPATLVQPVGSPLSLECTVEGTSNPNLYWYRQAAGRGLQLLFYSVGIGQISSEVPQNLSASRPQDRQFILSSKKLLLSDSGFYLCAWSVGNQAGNQPQHFGDGTRLSIL.

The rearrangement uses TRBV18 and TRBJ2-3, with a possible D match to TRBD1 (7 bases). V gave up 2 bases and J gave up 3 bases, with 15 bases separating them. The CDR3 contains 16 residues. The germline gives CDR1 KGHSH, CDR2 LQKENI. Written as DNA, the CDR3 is TGTGCCAGCTCACCAAACAGGGCAGGGGGGACAGATACGCAGTATTTT. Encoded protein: CASSPNRAGGTDTQYF.

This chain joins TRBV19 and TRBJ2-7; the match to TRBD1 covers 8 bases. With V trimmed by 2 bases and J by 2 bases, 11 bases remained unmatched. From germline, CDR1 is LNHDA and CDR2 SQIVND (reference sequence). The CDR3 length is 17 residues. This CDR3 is CASSIFRRQGTPYEQYF. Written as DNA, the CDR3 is TGTGCCAGTAGTATATTCAGGAGACAGGGGACTCCCTACGAGCAGTACTTC.

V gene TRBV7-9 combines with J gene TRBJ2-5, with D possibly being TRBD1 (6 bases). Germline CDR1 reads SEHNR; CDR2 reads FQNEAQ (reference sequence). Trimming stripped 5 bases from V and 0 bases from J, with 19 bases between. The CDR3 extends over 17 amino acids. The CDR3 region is CASSPGVIYRYQETQYF. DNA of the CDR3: TGTGCCAGCAGCCCAGGGGTGATATACCGGTACCAAGAGACCCAGTACTTC.

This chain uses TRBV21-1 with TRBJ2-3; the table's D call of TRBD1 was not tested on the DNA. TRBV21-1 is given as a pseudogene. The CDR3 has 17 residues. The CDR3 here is CASSKGPIGWSTDTQYF. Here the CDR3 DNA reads TGTGCCAGCAGCAAGGGCCCGATCGGTTGGAGCACAGATACGCAGTATTTT.

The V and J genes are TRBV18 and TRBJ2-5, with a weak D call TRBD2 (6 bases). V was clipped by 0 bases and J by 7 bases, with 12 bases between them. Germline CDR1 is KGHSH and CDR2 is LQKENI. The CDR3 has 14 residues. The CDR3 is CASSPPSTAGTQYF. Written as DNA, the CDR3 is TGTGCCAGCTCACCACCGTCGACAGCGGGGACCCAGTACTTC.

The CDR3 protein is CATGLAGGETQYF. DNA of the CDR3: TGCGCCACGGGACTAGCGGGAGGAGAGACCCAGTACTTC. The J gene is TRBJ2-5, the V gene TRBV4-1; 15 bases are a match to TRBD2. Germline V gene lookup returns CDR1 MGHRA and CDR2 YSYEKL. Losses at the gene ends were 10 bases for V and 4 bases for J; bases not matched to a gene: 1. This CDR3 has 13 residues.

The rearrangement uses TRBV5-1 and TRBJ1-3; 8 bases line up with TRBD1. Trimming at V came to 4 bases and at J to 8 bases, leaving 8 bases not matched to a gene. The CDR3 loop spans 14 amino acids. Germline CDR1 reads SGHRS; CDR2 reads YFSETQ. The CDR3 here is CASSPGQDADTIYF. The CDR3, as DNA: TGCGCCAGCAGCCCGGGACAGGATGCGGACACCATATATTTT.

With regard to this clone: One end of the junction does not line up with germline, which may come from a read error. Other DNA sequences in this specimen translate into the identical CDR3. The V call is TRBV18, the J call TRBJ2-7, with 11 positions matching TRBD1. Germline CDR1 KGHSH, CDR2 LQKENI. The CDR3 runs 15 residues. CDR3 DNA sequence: TGTGCCAGCTCACCACCGGGACAGGGGGACTACGAACAGTACTTC. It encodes CASSPPGQGDYEQYF.

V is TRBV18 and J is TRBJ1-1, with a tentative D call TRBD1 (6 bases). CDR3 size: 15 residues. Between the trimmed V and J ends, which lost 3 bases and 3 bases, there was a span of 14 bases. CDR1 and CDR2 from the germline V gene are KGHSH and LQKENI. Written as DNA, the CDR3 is TGTGCCAGCTCACCCAGGACGGACAGTGACACTGAAGCTTTCTTT. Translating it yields CASSPRTDSDTEAFF.